The T cell receptor (beta chain) under discussion was sequenced for a study of cytomegalovirus exposure and HLA in healthy donors. PCR primers comprised 60 Vbeta and 13 Jbeta primers. Original analysis: About 11 million of 80 million to 85 million unique TCR beta chains were shared, per a later count. Assay used: immunoSEQ multiplex PCR; TCRdb lists only in-frame clones, some missing. Clonal size and the V and J genes are those of that table, whereas D and trimming came from the DNA. This table holds 150,000 to 200,000 clones, roughly 83% found once. The CDR3 has 15 residues. The V gene end was trimmed by 2 bases and the J gene end by 5 bases; junction bases not matched to a gene: 9. From germline, CDR1 is MNHNY and CDR2 SVGAGI (reference sequence). A note on this clone: Its antigen remains unidentified.

Overall study findings and caveats: Some V segments, TRBV6-2 and TRBV6-3 among them, were indistinguishable and were therefore excluded.

This rearrangement joins TRBV6-6 to TRBJ2-7; 7 nucleotides match TRBD1. The TCR sequence derives from a woman aged 50 to 65 in good health and CMV-seronegative. The sample comprised PBMCs. In DNA form, the CDR3 reads TGTGCCAGCAGTTACCTCGGCAGGGGGTCCCACGAGCAGTACTTC. Amino acids: CASSYLGRGSHEQYF.